The T cell receptor (beta chain) described here comes from a study of blood T cell repertoires in COVID-19. Overall study: The United States, Italy and Spain supplied acute and convalescent COVID-19 samples. T cells, B-cell-depleted T cells, or PBMCs provided the cDNA or gDNA that served as material.

Study processing details: Using reference gene primer amplification, nucleated cell counts were estimated. Libraries were prepared by immunoSEQ multiplex PCR; TCRdb keeps only in-frame clonotypes and omits some of them. That table supplies the V and J calls and clone size; D and trimming were determined from the DNA. The data hold roughly 410,000 clones, with around 89% observed a single time. V was clipped by 2 bases and J by 3 bases; unmatched bases: 3. CDR3 size: 15 residues. From germline, CDR1 is MNHEY and CDR2 SVGAGI. This chain uses TRBV6-5 with TRBJ1-2; 10 nucleotides agree with TRBD1. Sequencing input: peripheral blood. The clonotype was recovered from a man aged 35-49 years with acute or convalescent COVID-19. CDR3 nucleotide sequence: TGTGCCAGCAGTTACCCGACAGGGGGCTACTATGGCTACACCTTC. It yields the protein CASSYPTGGYYGYTF.